A selection of T cell receptor beta chains follows, all from one sample in a study of blood T cell repertoires in COVID-19. Profiled with immunoSEQ multiplex PCR; TCRdb holds only in-frame clones, not every one. The table records hundreds of thousands of clones, 75% to 90% of them present only once. The specimen was peripheral blood. The origin of the receptors is a middle-aged woman who had recovered from COVID-19. Each CDR3 is given with its conserved first and last residue. A D gene is named only where the DNA matches it firmly. Size tells how often a clone was seen (once, few, many) or the class of an expanded clone, and some rows leave it out.

>.|.|TRBV6-6|TRBJ2-5
CASTYSSFETQYF
TGTGCCAGCACCTACAGCAGCTTCGAGACCCAGTACTTC
>few|.|TRBV30|TRBJ1-2
CAWKRSGGSGYTF
TGTGCCTGGAAACGCTCGGGAGGGTCTGGCTACACCTTC
>.|.|TRBV15|TRBJ1-1
CATSRLQGRDTEAFF
TGTGCCACCAGCAGGCTTCAGGGGAGGGACACTGAAGCTTTCTTT
>.|.|TRBV20-1|TRBJ2-5
CSASDPSGRETQYF
TGCAGTGCTAGTGACCCATCAGGGCGAGAGACCCAGTACTTC
>once|TRBD2|TRBV5-1|TRBJ2-3
CASSMGLAGTSTDTQYF
TGCGCCAGCAGCATGGGACTAGCGGGGACTAGCACAGATACGCAGTATTTT
>.|TRBD2|TRBV11-2|TRBJ2-1
CASSLGSGGHRENEQFF
TGTGCCAGCAGCTTAGGTAGCGGGGGCCACCGGGAGAATGAGCAGTTCTTC
>.|.|TRBV5-8|TRBJ2-4
CASSQGHAKNIQYF
TGTGCCAGCAGCCAGGGCCACGCCAAAAACATTCAGTACTTC
>.|.|TRBV19|TRBJ2-4
CASTKRAAGNIQYF
TGTGCCAGTACAAAAAGGGCGGCGGGGAACATTCAGTACTTC
>.|.|TRBV28|TRBJ1-1
CASSPYQGNTEAFF
TGTGCCAGCAGTCCCTATCAGGGGAACACTGAAGCTTTCTTT
>.|TRBD2|TRBV6-5|TRBJ2-7
CASSWTSGYEQYF
TGTGCCAGCTCATGGACTAGCGGCTACGAGCAGTACTTC
>.|TRBD1|TRBV5-1|TRBJ1-2
CASSLAGAGGYGYTF
TGCGCCAGCAGCTTGGCCGGGGCAGGGGGCTATGGCTACACCTTC
>.|TRBD1|TRBV19|TRBJ1-5
CASKQGAQPQHF
TGTGCCAGTAAACAGGGGGCCCAGCCCCAGCATTTT
>.|.|TRBV10-3|TRBJ2-2
CAISETSFTGELFF
TGTGCCATCAGTGAGACTAGTTTCACCGGGGAGCTGTTTTTT
>.|TRBD2|TRBV30|TRBJ2-5
CAWSPGLVGGETQYF
TGTGCCTGGAGTCCGGGACTAGTAGGAGGGGAGACCCAGTACTTC
>.|TRBD2|TRBV5-1|TRBJ2-7
CASSYGLAGFSYEQYF
TGCGCCAGCAGCTATGGACTAGCGGGTTTCTCCTACGAGCAGTACTTC
>few|TRBD1|TRBV20-1|TRBJ1-6
CSASGTGGFSPLHF
TGCAGTGCTAGTGGGACAGGGGGGTTCTCACCCCTCCACTTT